The following is a T cell receptor beta chain sequence with its context. Its antigen has not been determined. There are no base qualities to consult, and no much larger clone falls within one base. This sample was included in a study of blood T cell repertoires in COVID-19 (dated by TCRdb to the early 2020s). About the full investigation: Samples covering the acute and convalescent phases of COVID-19 were provided by collaborators in the United States, Italy and Spain. Deeply sampled blood TCRbeta repertoires from subjects exposed to, actively infected with, or recovered from COVID-19 were included in the dataset. HLA class I and class II types, where available, came from metadata supplied by the sample provider rather than from assay-based typing. The prospective study material was composed of cDNA or gDNA derived from T cells, B-cell-depleted T cells, or PBMCs. The repertoires were released in a freely available public database intended as a resource for research on the immune response to SARS-CoV-2. Samples were obtained from the ongoing ImmuneRACE study (first 160 participants) and from 1,254 subjects provided by 6 global collaborators. A de-identified subject ID, COVID-19 status, age in years and sex were almost always included in the sample metadata. What the work shows at the level of the full study, not this receptor alone: The amount of clinical and demographic metadata varied by source and participant and was provided uncurated.

The collaborating institutions used their own protocols to collect whole blood in K2EDTA tubes. For TCRbeta analysis, collaborators shipped samples in one of three forms: frozen whole blood, isolated PBMCs, or DNA extracted from either of those sample types. TCRbeta CDR3 regions were amplified from genomic DNA using the immunoSEQ Assay, a bias-controlled multiplex PCR. Concerning the study's data processing: The number of nucleated cells in each sample was estimated by amplification of reference gene primers within the assay. Sequence reads were collapsed and filtered to measure the absolute abundance of every unique TCRbeta CDR3 rearrangement. For each sample, productive Simpson clonality was calculated as the square root of Simpson's diversity index over productive rearrangements. Imported from immuneACCESS, the table was reduced by TCRdb to in-frame sequences with V and J called. These copies leave out some clones; in studies compared against another copy, an unresolved V gene accounts for under half, and the cause of the remainder is not known. V, J and clone size derive from that table, while D and trimming were established from the DNA sequence. For this sample the table gives approximately 360,000 clones, of which roughly 90% were detected only once. Jointly, the top ten make up 1% to 1.5% of the sample.

V trim: 5 bases; J trim: 4 bases; unmatched bases: 14. The germline V gene (reference sequence) gives CDR1 as SGHKS and CDR2 as YYEKEE. Spanning cysteine to phenylalanine, the CDR3 consists of 16 amino acids. The kept DNA is CDR3 alone, 48 bases in frame from the first base. Here the chain combines TRBV5-5 and TRBJ2-5, and 7 junctional nucleotides match TRBD1. The receptor was derived from a middle-aged man with acute or convalescent COVID-19. Sequenced sample: peripheral blood. In nucleotides, the sequence is TGTGCCAGCAGATTTACCTCGGACAGGCTCATAGAGACCCAGTACTTC. Its protein is CASRFTSDRLIETQYF.